A single sample is the source of the 13 T cell receptor beta chains below, sequenced in a study of T cell repertoires in cytomegalovirus infection. No antigen has been assigned to these receptors. TCRdb processed the reads anew with MiXCR; each CDR3 protein has one entry. The sample holds some 940,000 distinct CDR3 sequences; around 30% are singletons and the top ten take 11% to 15%. The input for sequencing was cultured CD8+ T cells from PBMCs, taken from culture after CMV antigen stimulation. These receptors came from a human donor in good health (CMV status not recorded). Some clones in this sample may be carry-over from other donors' samples.

This clonotype was detected ten times or more. The gene calls are TRBV2 and TRBJ2-1, with D possibly matching TRBD1 (6 bases). Trimming removed 4 bases from V and 0 bases from J, with 16 bases in between. The CDR3 has 17 residues. Germline CDR1 SNHLY, CDR2 FYNNEI. For the CDR3, the DNA is TGTGCCAGCAGTGGAGGACAGAGAAAAATCTCCTACAATGAGCAGTTCTTC. This gives the protein CASSGGQRKISYNEQFF.

This clonotype came up many times. The V call is TRBV28, the J call TRBJ2-2, with D unresolved. Trimming took off 4 bases at V and 6 bases at J, with 15 bases between the two ends. The CDR3 covers 15 residues. Germline loops: CDR1 MDHEN, CDR2 SYDVKM. CDR3 DNA sequence: TGTGCCAGCAGTTCGTCGGCTACTGGGGCCGGGGAGCTGTTTTTT. It specifies CASSSSATGAGELFF.

This clonotype has only a few counts. This rearrangement joins TRBV2 to TRBJ1-3, with D possibly TRBD1 on 6 matching bases. Trimming shortened V by 10 bases and J by 0 bases, and 10 bases separated the two germline ends. Germline V gives CDR1 SNHLY, CDR2 FYNNEI. The CDR3 covers 13 residues. CDR3 bases: TGTGCCACAGGACAGAACTCTGGAAACACCATATATTTT. This encodes CATGQNSGNTIYF. Drawing the rest from reference TRBV2 and TRBJ1-3, the complete variable domain is EPEVTQTPSHQVTQMGQEVILRCVPISNHLYFYWYRQILGQKVEFLVSFYNNEISEKSEIFDDQFSVERPDGSNFTLKIRSTKLEDSAMYFCATGQNSGNTIYFGEGSWLTVV.

This clonotype has only a few counts. The chain links TRBV7-9 to TRBJ1-2; D is undetermined. V dropped 0 bases and J dropped 3 bases, with 8 bases sitting between them. Germline CDR1 reads SEHNR; CDR2 reads FQNEAQ (reference sequence). CDR3 size: 14 residues. CDR3 sequence (DNA): TGTGCCAGCAGCTTAGCCCGGCAGGACTATGGCTACACCTTC. The encoded protein is CASSLARQDYGYTF. Drawing the rest from reference TRBV7-9 and TRBJ1-2, the complete variable domain is DTGVSQNPRHKITKRGQNVTFRCDPISEHNRLYWYRQTLGQGPEFLTYFQNEAQLEKSRLLSDRFSAERPKGSFSTLEIQRTEQGDSAMYLCASSLARQDYGYTFGSGTRLTVV.

At least ten counts were recorded for this clonotype. This sequence joins TRBV7-8 and TRBJ1-1; 7 nucleotides align to TRBD1. CDR1 and CDR2 (germline): SGHVS, FQNEAQ. This CDR3 spans 12 amino acids. J was trimmed by 10 bases and V by 9 bases; bases with no gene match: 11. The CDR3 DNA reads as TGTGCCAGTTCAGACAGGGCGTTTGGAGCTTTCTTT. Amino acids: CASSDRAFGAFF.

The chain recombines TRBV2 with TRBJ1-4, with TRBD1 matching over 9 bases. The CDR3 runs 14 residues. V trimming: 6 bases; J trimming: 4 bases; junction bases outside the gene matches: 3. Germline CDR1 and CDR2: SNHLY and FYNNEI. The CDR3 protein is CASRGQGFNEKLFF. The CDR3 DNA reads TGTGCCAGCAGAGGACAGGGGTTTAATGAAAAACTGTTTTTT.

This clonotype occurred a few times. J is TRBJ1-2 and V is TRBV6-1, with D perhaps matching TRBD1 (6 bases). CDR3 length equals 14 residues. CDR1 is MNHNS and CDR2 is SASEGT in the germline V gene. V was trimmed by 2 bases and J by 7 bases, leaving 14 bases between them. The DNA for the CDR3 is TGTGCCAGCAGTGAATGGCGGGCACAGGGTGGCTACACCTTC. Encoded protein: CASSEWRAQGGYTF.

This clonotype appeared many times. This chain uses TRBV28 with TRBJ1-4; the D gene is possibly TRBD1 (5 bases). The V end was cut by 6 bases, the J end by 6 bases, with 14 bases between. The CDR3 totals 14 residues. Per germline, CDR1 MDHEN and CDR2 SYDVKM. This CDR3 is CASRFKGLDEKLFF. The CDR3 DNA follows: TGTGCCAGCAGATTCAAGGGGCTAGATGAAAAACTGTTTTTT.

The chain employs TRBV27 and TRBJ2-3, with TRBD2 matching over 9 bases. Looked up from germline, CDR1 is MNHEY and CDR2 is SMNVEV (reference sequence). V lost 5 bases, J lost 1 base, and 7 bases stayed unmatched. This CDR3 spans 16 amino acids. CDR3 region: CASSQSGGPRTDTQYF. CDR3 in DNA: TGTGCCAGCAGTCAGAGCGGGGGGCCCCGCACAGATACGCAGTATTTT.

This clonotype showed up just a few times. J is TRBJ2-1 and V is TRBV7-6, with TRBD2 as a possible D gene (6 bases). The germline V gene encodes CDR1 SGHVS and CDR2 FNYEAQ. CDR3 length: 19 residues. The V and J ends lost 5 bases and 0 bases respectively, with 23 bases between them. The CDR3 region has the DNA TGTGCCAGCAGCCACCGTAGAGGGGCGGGGATATCCTCCTACAATGAGCAGTTCTTC. Its protein is CASSHRRGAGISSYNEQFF.

A few counts support this clonotype. V is TRBV9 and J is TRBJ1-2; a weak D match, TRBD1 (5 bases). Deletions cut 4 bases from V and 5 bases from J, with 15 bases between. Germline CDR1 reads SGDLS; CDR2 reads YYNGEE. The CDR3 loop spans 14 amino acids. CDR3 in amino acids: CASSPSGSSYGYTF. CDR3 sequence (DNA): TGTGCCAGCAGCCCATCAGGGTCCTCTTATGGCTACACCTTC.

The DNA of the CDR3 is TGCAGCGTTGGAGCGGGAGAAGCTTTCCAGTACTTC. It specifies CSVGAGEAFQYF. The rearrangement links TRBV29-1 to TRBJ2-5, with 8 bases identical to TRBD2. J lost 10 bases, V lost 4 bases, and 8 bases had no gene match. The germline gives CDR1 SQVTM, CDR2 ANQGSEA. The CDR3 is 12 residues long.

This clonotype was detected only a few times. V usage is TRBV7-6 and J usage is TRBJ1-1; TRBD1 is a possible D gene (6 bases). This CDR3 contains 13 residues. Trimming cost V 2 bases and J 10 bases, with 14 bases left between them. The germline gives CDR1 SGHVS, CDR2 FNYEAQ. DNA of the CDR3: TGTGCCAGCAGCTTATCAGGGGCCGCTGGAGCTTTCTTT. Residues: CASSLSGAAGAFF. Full variable domain (missing parts from reference TRBV7-6 and TRBJ1-1): GAGVSQSPRYKVTKRGQDVALRCDPISGHVSLYWYRQALGQGPEFLTYFNYEAQQDKSGLPNDRFSAERPEGSISTLTIQRTEQRDSAMYRCASSLSGAAGAFFGQGTRLTVV.